A single sample gave rise to the 26 T cell receptor beta chains below, sequenced in a study of T-cell reconstitution after alpha-beta-depleted transplantation in children. This sample's TCRbeta library carried unique molecular identifier barcodes. TCRdb recomputed calls from the PCR reads with MiXCR, one row per CDR3 protein. The sample shows 700,000 to 950,000 distinct CDR3 sequences, approximately 15% of them seen only once. Sample: PBMCs, mostly from graft donor cells, taken 360 days after TCRalphabeta/CD19-depleted stem cell transplant. These receptors all stem from a male patient younger than 18 who had a stem cell transplant for acute lymphoblastic leukemia, so the T cells may come from the graft donor.

V usage is TRBV5-1 and J usage is TRBJ2-2; possible D gene TRBD1, 6 bases. Germline CDR1 and CDR2: SGHRS and YFSETQ. V lost 4 bases and J 5 bases, leaving 21 bases between the germline ends. The CDR3 extends over 17 amino acids. The CDR3, as DNA: TGCGCCAGCAGCCCAACAGGGTCCAACCGGAGGACCGGGGAGCTGTTTTTT. This encodes CASSPTGSNRRTGELFF.

This clonotype was counted only a few times. This sequence joins TRBV6-2 or TRBV6-3 and TRBJ2-3; D not resolved. Per the germline V gene, CDR1 is MNHEY and CDR2 is SVGEGT. The ends were cut back, 6 bases at V and 1 base at J, with 20 bases in the middle. CDR3 length: 17 residues. The CDR3, as DNA: TGTGCCAGCAGCTACGACATACCCGACGACCGCACAGATACGCAGTATTTT. Amino acids: CASSYDIPDDRTDTQYF.

The J gene is TRBJ2-3, the V gene TRBV18; possible D gene TRBD2, 5 bases. Trimming shortened V by 3 bases and J by 3 bases, and 16 bases separated the two germline ends. CDR3 length: 16 amino acids. CDR1 and CDR2 (germline): KGHSH, LQKENI. In nucleotides, the CDR3 is TGTGCCAGCTCACCTGTCGGGAAAAGGGCTACAGATACGCAGTATTTT. This encodes CASSPVGKRATDTQYF.

This clonotype was observed many times. J is TRBJ2-1 and V is TRBV27, with D possibly being TRBD2 (6 bases). The CDR3 contains 15 residues. V was clipped by 4 bases and J by 7 bases, with 17 bases between them. Germline assignment: CDR1 MNHEY and CDR2 SMNVEV (reference sequence). CDR3 protein: CASSSDFAGWNEQFF. The DNA of the CDR3 is TGTGCCAGCAGTTCGGACTTCGCGGGATGGAATGAGCAGTTCTTC.

The gene calls are TRBV5-1 and TRBJ1-1, with a possible D match to TRBD1 (6 bases). V dropped 3 bases and J dropped 5 bases, with 17 bases sitting between them. The CDR3 is made up of 15 amino acids. The germline V gene has CDR1 SGHRS and CDR2 YFSETQ. CDR3 loop: CASSSGDRNRTEAFF. CDR3 bases: TGCGCCAGCAGCTCAGGAGACAGGAACCGTACTGAAGCTTTCTTT.

The table lists this clonotype with a few counts. The genes are TRBV12-3 or TRBV12-4 and TRBJ2-3; D might be TRBD1 (6 bases). The CDR3 length is 14 residues. Trimming stripped 7 bases from V and 3 bases from J, with 14 bases between. The CDR3 spells CASILRDITDTQYF. CDR3 DNA sequence: TGTGCCAGCATCCTGAGGGACATAACAGATACGCAGTATTTT.

V gene TRBV5-1 combines with J gene TRBJ2-1; possibly TRBD2 for D (6 bases). The CDR3 runs to 13 residues. Germline lookup yields CDR1 SGHRS and CDR2 YFSETQ. The V and J ends lost 4 bases and 10 bases respectively, with 15 bases between them. The CDR3 spells CASSHRDSREQFF. The DNA for the CDR3 is TGCGCCAGCAGCCACCGGGACTCCAGGGAGCAGTTCTTC.

The sample holds a few counts of this clonotype. This rearrangement joins TRBV7-6 to TRBJ2-5; 9 bases match TRBD1. This CDR3 spans 16 amino acids. J lost 2 bases, V lost 5 bases, and 9 bases had no gene match. Per germline, CDR1 SGHVS and CDR2 FNYEAQ. CDR3 residues: CASSLGTGYKQETQYF. CDR3 sequence (DNA): TGTGCCAGCAGCCTAGGGACAGGGTATAAGCAAGAGACCCAGTACTTC.

This clonotype has more than one count but fewer than ten. The rearrangement joins TRBV25-1 to TRBJ1-2; 8 bases match TRBD1. The J segment lost 6 bases and the V segment lost 6 bases, leaving 6 bases of the junction unmatched. This CDR3 comprises 13 residues. CDR1 is MGHDK, CDR2 SYGVNS, per germline. The DNA of the CDR3 is TGTGCCAGCAGCTGGACAGGGCAGAATGGCTACACCTTC. Residues: CASSWTGQNGYTF.

This clonotype showed up just a few times. This rearrangement joins TRBV10-3 to TRBJ2-1, with no clear D. The germline V gene has CDR1 ENHRY and CDR2 SYGVKD. V was pared by 0 bases and J by 4 bases, with 10 bases between. CDR3 length: 15 amino acids. Here the CDR3 DNA reads TGTGCCATCAGTGAGTCGGCTAGGAGTTACAATGAGCAGTTCTTC. It specifies CAISESARSYNEQFF.

The genes are TRBV27 and TRBJ2-3, with a tentative D call TRBD1 (6 bases). This CDR3 comprises 16 residues. Trimming shortened V by 1 base and J by 4 bases, and 15 bases separated the two germline ends. Germline values: CDR1 MNHEY, CDR2 SMNVEV (reference sequence). CDR3 coding DNA: TGTGCCAGCAGTTTATTAGCAGGGGAACTGGCAGATACGCAGTATTTT. Translated, it gives CASSLLAGELADTQYF.

The chain has TRBV7-2 and TRBJ2-5; 10 bases are a match to TRBD2. This CDR3 has 17 amino acids. Germline CDR1 and CDR2: SGHTA and FQGNSA. The V gene end was trimmed by 5 bases and the J gene end by 0 bases; junction bases not matched to a gene: 9. The CDR3 bases are TGTGCCAGCAGCCCGCGGACTAGCGGAAGGTACCAAGAGACCCAGTACTTC. Translated, it gives CASSPRTSGRYQETQYF.

The chain uses TRBV12-3 or TRBV12-4 and TRBJ2-7; D is ambiguous. V lost 5 bases, J lost 6 bases, and 26 bases lay in between. CDR3 length: 17 residues. The CDR3 nucleotides read TGTGCCAGCAGTCGCAGAGAAATGTTGATGGCCCTCCGCGAGCAGTACTTC. It encodes CASSRREMLMALREQYF.

A few counts support this clonotype. The V and J genes are TRBV5-1 and TRBJ1-1, with 7 bases matching TRBD1. Germline CDR1 SGHRS, CDR2 YFSETQ. J lost 1 base, V lost 4 bases, and 4 bases had no gene match. The CDR3 length is 14 residues. CDR3 coding DNA: TGCGCCAGCAGCCCGGACAGGCCGAACACTGAAGCTTTCTTT. Translating it yields CASSPDRPNTEAFF. The full variable domain, rest sourced from reference TRBV5-1 and TRBJ1-1, is KAGVTQTPRYLIKTRGQQVTLSCSPISGHRSVSWYQQTPGQGLQFLFEYFSETQRNKGNFPGRFSGRQFSNSRSEMNVSTLELGDSALYLCASSPDRPNTEAFFGQGTRLTVV.

This clonotype has more than one count but fewer than ten. This rearrangement joins TRBV12-3 or TRBV12-4 to TRBJ1-5, with D tentatively TRBD1 (5 bases). The CDR3 has 14 residues. Between the trimmed V and J ends, which lost 6 bases and 2 bases, there was a span of 11 bases. The CDR3 spells CASRSRGGNQPQHF. The CDR3 nucleotides are TGTGCCAGCAGGTCGAGGGGAGGCAATCAGCCCCAGCATTTT.

This chain joins TRBV5-1 and TRBJ2-7; D ambiguous. Trimming removed 0 bases from V and 2 bases from J, with 9 bases in between. CDR3 length: 14 amino acids. In germline, CDR1 is SGHRS, CDR2 YFSETQ. The CDR3 coding sequence is TGCGCCAGCAGCTTGGCCTTTGGGCCCTACGAGCAGTACTTC. It specifies CASSLAFGPYEQYF. The variable domain in full, with the rest retrieved from reference TRBV5-1 and TRBJ2-7, is KAGVTQTPRYLIKTRGQQVTLSCSPISGHRSVSWYQQTPGQGLQFLFEYFSETQRNKGNFPGRFSGRQFSNSRSEMNVSTLELGDSALYLCASSLAFGPYEQYFGPGTRLTVT.

This clonotype was seen at least ten times. The chain is built from TRBV28 and TRBJ2-3; perhaps D is TRBD1 or TRBD2 (7 bases each). V dropped 2 bases and J dropped 4 bases, with 19 bases sitting between them. The CDR3 covers 17 residues. Germline V gene lookup returns CDR1 MDHEN and CDR2 SYDVKM. CDR3 DNA sequence: TGTGCCAGCAGTTTAACCTCAGGGGGGGGCGCAGCAGATACGCAGTATTTT. As protein: CASSLTSGGGAADTQYF.

V and J are TRBV29-1 and TRBJ2-7; TRBD1 is a possible D gene (6 bases). Germline values: CDR1 SQVTM, CDR2 ANQGSEA. V lost 4 bases and J lost 0, with 16 bases in between. CDR3 length: 15 amino acids. In DNA, the CDR3 is TGCAGCGTTGTGACAGGCTGGAGGTTCTCCTACGAGCAGTACTTC. Translation gives CSVVTGWRFSYEQYF.

The CDR3 DNA reads as TGTGCCAGCAGTATAGCGGGAGTACCCTACGAGCAGTACTTC. Translating it yields CASSIAGVPYEQYF. The chain has TRBV27 and TRBJ2-7; 9 nucleotides line up with TRBD2. J gave up 2 bases and V 5 bases, and 4 bases lay outside the gene matches. The CDR3 has 14 amino acids. CDR1 and CDR2 (germline): MNHEY, SMNVEV (reference sequence).

This clonotype was counted once. The genes are TRBV5-1 and TRBJ1-2, with D uncertain. Deletions cut 0 bases from V and 6 bases from J, with 9 bases between. Germline CDR1 is SGHRS and CDR2 is YFSETQ. This CDR3 is built from 13 residues. The CDR3 spells CASSLAGPDGYTF. The CDR3, as DNA: TGCGCCAGCAGCTTGGCCGGTCCCGATGGCTACACCTTC.

At least ten counts were recorded for this clonotype. The chain joins TRBV6-5 to TRBJ2-7, with D hard to call. The V gene lost 2 bases and the J gene lost 2 bases, with 10 bases spanning the gap. Germline CDR1 MNHEY, CDR2 SVGAGI. CDR3 length equals 14 residues. CDR3 coding DNA: TGTGCCAGCAGTTACCTTGGACGGACCTACGAGCAGTACTTC. It is translated as CASSYLGRTYEQYF.

This clonotype was detected a few times. J is TRBJ1-5 and V is TRBV7-2; D gene uncertain. The ends were cut back, 1 base at V and 0 bases at J, with 13 bases in the middle. This CDR3 contains 17 residues. Germline V lookup: CDR1 SGHTA, CDR2 FQGNSA. The CDR3 spells CASSLVPRGDSNQPQHF. In DNA form, the CDR3 reads TGTGCCAGCAGCTTAGTACCCAGAGGCGATAGCAATCAGCCCCAGCATTTT.

This clonotype turned up a few times. This chain joins TRBV5-5 and TRBJ2-4; D not certain. CDR1 SGHKS and CDR2 YYEKEE come from the germline V gene (reference sequence). The germline V and J ends were trimmed by 4 bases and 6 bases, with 5 bases remaining between them. The CDR3 totals 11 residues. The CDR3 DNA follows: TGTGCCAGCAGCCACGTAAACATTCAGTACTTC. This codes for CASSHVNIQYF.

The chain uses TRBV3-1 and TRBJ1-2; TRBD1 aligns across 7 bases. CDR3 size: 14 residues. Germline V lookup: CDR1 LGHDT, CDR2 YNNKEL (reference sequence). The trim removed 1 base at V and 7 bases at J, leaving 6 bases unmatched. CDR3 loop: CASSQVVGGVGYTF. The DNA for the CDR3 is TGTGCCAGCAGCCAAGTTGTAGGGGGCGTTGGCTACACCTTC.

This clonotype was observed a few times. The chain carries TRBV18 and TRBJ2-4; D remains ambiguous. The germline V gene encodes CDR1 KGHSH and CDR2 LQKENI. The V and J ends lost 1 base and 3 bases respectively, with 13 bases between them. This CDR3 has 16 amino acids. CDR3 residues: CASSPRQEWVKNIQYF. The CDR3 DNA reads as TGTGCCAGCTCACCACGGCAGGAATGGGTCAAAAACATTCAGTACTTC.

This clonotype has only a few counts. J is TRBJ1-5 and V is TRBV6-1; D might be TRBD1 (5 bases). Per germline, CDR1 MNHNS and CDR2 SASEGT. V lost 8 bases and J lost 9, with 17 bases in between. This CDR3 is 13 amino acids long. This CDR3 reads CASRRTGGGPQHF. The DNA for the CDR3 is TGTGCCAGCCGCCGGACGGGGGGAGGGCCCCAGCATTTT.